This T cell receptor beta chain originates from a study of cytomegalovirus exposure and HLA in healthy donors. The study ran its PCR with 60 Vbeta and 13 Jbeta primers. The method was immunoSEQ multiplex PCR; TCRdb's version includes in-frame clones alone and lacks a portion of them. Seen here are around 200,000 clones, just under 70% observed once, and the top ten hold 2.6%. Sequences were obtained from PBMCs. The receptor's source is a man aged 40-49 years in good health and CMV-seropositive.

The CDR3 nucleotides read TGTGCCAGCAGTTTGTCCCCGGGACAGGGGGGAAAGACCCAGTACTTC. Amino acids: CASSLSPGQGGKTQYF. The rearrangement uses TRBV28 and TRBJ2-5; 11 bases match TRBD1. The CDR3 is made up of 16 amino acids. V was pared by 3 bases and J by 6 bases, with 9 bases of the junction left unmatched. Germline V gives CDR1 MDHEN, CDR2 SYDVKM.